Detailed here is one T cell receptor beta chain. Its antigen is unidentified. Generated by immunoSEQ multiplex PCR, the TCRdb table keeps only in-frame clones and is missing some. The sample holds tens of thousands of clones, about 85% seen once. The CDR3 loop spans 15 amino acids. V lost 0 bases and J lost 7; bases outside the gene matches: 0. Germline assignment: CDR1 LGHNA and CDR2 YSLEER. The sample belongs to a study of T cell responses to AZD1222 COVID-19 vaccine. Study results and caveats: Regions 160-218 and 743-854 dominated among vaccine-associated CD4 TCRs spanning spike. An increase in Spike-specific TCR breadth and depth was observed after two AZD1222 doses. Scientists sampled the repertoires only once the peak T cell response had passed. Donors skewed white British and female; clonal diversity was possibly underestimated.

The receptor's source is an adult who received the AZD1222 COVID-19 vaccine. The V and J genes are TRBV4-3 and TRBJ1-4; 12 nucleotides align to TRBD1. Here the sequenced sample was peripheral blood, taken 28 days after the second AZD1222 dose. The CDR3 region is CASSQEGQGAEKLFF. The DNA for the CDR3 is TGCGCCAGCAGCCAAGAGGGACAGGGGGCTGAAAAACTGTTTTTT.